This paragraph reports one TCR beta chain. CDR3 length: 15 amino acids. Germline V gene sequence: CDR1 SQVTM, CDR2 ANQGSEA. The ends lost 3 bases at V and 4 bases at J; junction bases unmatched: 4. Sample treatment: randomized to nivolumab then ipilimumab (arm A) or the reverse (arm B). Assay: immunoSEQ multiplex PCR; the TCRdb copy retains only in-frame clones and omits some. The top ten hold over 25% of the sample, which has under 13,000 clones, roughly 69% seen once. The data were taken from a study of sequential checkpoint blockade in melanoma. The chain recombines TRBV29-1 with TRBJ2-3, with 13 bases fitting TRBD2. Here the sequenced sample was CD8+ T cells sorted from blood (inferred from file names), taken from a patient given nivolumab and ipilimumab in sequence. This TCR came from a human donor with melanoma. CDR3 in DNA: TGCAGCGTTGAGGGACTAGCGGGGTTTTCAGATACGCAGTATTTT. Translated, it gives CSVEGLAGFSDTQYF.